This passage covers 20 T cell receptor beta chains from one sample sequenced in a study of cytomegalovirus exposure and HLA in healthy donors. Some clones are missing from TCRdb's copy, which holds only in-frame ones; the method was immunoSEQ multiplex PCR. The sample has a few hundred thousand clones, 90% seen once. Sample: PBMCs. The source of these receptors is a woman in her late teens or twenties in good health and CMV-seronegative.

The chain is built from TRBV9 and TRBJ1-2, with TRBD1 identical over 8 bases. With 4 bases clipped from V and 6 bases from J, the junction kept 11 bases outside the gene matches. Germline lookup yields CDR1 SGDLS and CDR2 YYNGEE. This CDR3 region has 15 residues. This chain's CDR3 is CASSSKTGEENGYTF. The CDR3 coding sequence is TGTGCCAGCAGCTCAAAGACAGGGGAGGAGAATGGCTACACCTTC. The whole variable domain, filled in from reference TRBV9 and TRBJ1-2, reads DSGVTQTPKHLITATGQRVTLRCSPRSGDLSVYWYQQSLDQGLQFLIQYYNGEERAKGNILERFSAQQFPDLHSELNLSSLELGDSALYFCASSSKTGEENGYTFGSGTRLTVV.

The chain recombines TRBV5-6 with TRBJ1-2, with 9 bases fitting TRBD1. V lost 3 bases to trimming and J lost 2 bases; unmatched junction nucleotides: 11. The germline V gene has CDR1 SGHDT and CDR2 YYEEEE. This CDR3 spans 17 amino acids. Written as DNA, the CDR3 is TGTGCCAGCAGCTGGGCGGGGGCTACAGGGGGCAACTATGGCTACACCTTC. Its protein is CASSWAGATGGNYGYTF.

For the CDR3, the DNA is TGCGCCAGCAGCCGAACCCGGACAGGGGGGGACACCGGGGAGCTGTTTTTT. Its protein product is CASSRTRTGGDTGELFF. V is TRBV5-1 and J is TRBJ2-2; 10 nucleotides line up with TRBD1. The V segment lost 4 bases and the J segment 3 bases; nucleotides outside the gene matches: 9. The CDR3 is made up of 17 amino acids. Germline V CDR1 and CDR2: SGHRS, YFSETQ.

This clone came up once. V is TRBV2 and J is TRBJ1-4; 7 bases agree with TRBD1. The CDR3 spans 14 residues. The V gene end was trimmed by 1 base and the J gene end by 7 bases; junction bases not matched to a gene: 3. Germline assignment: CDR1 SNHLY and CDR2 FYNNEI. The CDR3 spells CASSEDRGSEKLFF. The CDR3 nucleotides read TGTGCCAGCAGTGAAGACAGGGGTAGTGAAAAACTGTTTTTT. The variable domain in full, completed from reference TRBV2 and TRBJ1-4, reads EPEVTQTPSHQVTQMGQEVILRCVPISNHLYFYWYRQILGQKVEFLVSFYNNEISEKSEIFDDQFSVERPDGSNFTLKIRSTKLEDSAMYFCASSEDRGSEKLFFGSGTQLSVL.

The chain combines TRBV7-2 with TRBJ2-7, with TRBD1 matching over 7 bases. The CDR3 consists of 15 residues. Germline CDR1 and CDR2: SGHTA and FQGNSA. Unmatched junction bases numbered 3, after V lost 1 base and J lost 0 bases. The chain's CDR3 is CASSLGGTASYEQYF. The CDR3 nucleotides read TGTGCCAGCAGCTTAGGTGGGACAGCCTCCTACGAGCAGTACTTC.

The chain recombines TRBV7-9 with TRBJ1-6; 7 nucleotides match TRBD1. Trimming at V came to 0 bases and at J to 8 bases, leaving 4 bases not matched to a gene. Germline V gene data show CDR1 as SEHNR and CDR2 as FQNEAQ (reference sequence). This CDR3 is 15 amino acids long. CDR3 residues: CASSLARQGDSPLHF. Here the CDR3 DNA reads TGTGCCAGCAGCTTAGCCAGACAGGGAGATTCACCCCTCCACTTT.

The J gene is TRBJ1-1, the V gene TRBV28; unclear D gene. The CDR3 extends over 14 amino acids. The germline CDR1 and CDR2 sequences are MDHEN and SYDVKM. V was trimmed by 5 bases and J by 1 base, leaving 11 bases between them. The CDR3 coding sequence is TGTGCCAGCAGTCTCCTGCGAGAGAACACTGAAGCTTTCTTT. The encoded protein is CASSLLRENTEAFF.

CDR3 amino acids: CASSPDSSGMNTEAFF. The CDR3 region has the DNA TGCGCCAGCAGCCCGGACAGCTCCGGTATGAACACTGAAGCTTTCTTT. The gene calls are TRBV5-1 and TRBJ1-1, with a weak D call TRBD1 (6 bases). CDR3 length equals 16 residues. Germline V gene lookup returns CDR1 SGHRS and CDR2 YFSETQ. Deletions cut 4 bases from V and 0 bases from J, with 16 bases between. Together with reference TRBV5-1 and TRBJ1-1, the CDR3 gives the full variable domain: KAGVTQTPRYLIKTRGQQVTLSCSPISGHRSVSWYQQTPGQGLQFLFEYFSETQRNKGNFPGRFSGRQFSNSRSEMNVSTLELGDSALYLCASSPDSSGMNTEAFFGQGTRLTVV.

This clone was detected a few times. CDR3 loop: CASGQNEAEQYF. The CDR3 DNA is TGCGCCAGCGGACAGAATGAGGCCGAGCAGTACTTC. The genes are TRBV10-1 and TRBJ2-7, with D possibly being TRBD1 (6 bases). Germline lookup yields CDR1 WNHNN and CDR2 SYGVQD (reference sequence). V gave up 8 bases and J gave up 6 bases, with 14 bases separating them. CDR3 size: 12 residues.

The chain uses TRBV18 and TRBJ1-1; a weak D match, TRBD1 (5 bases). The CDR3 length is 13 residues. Trimming cost V 3 bases and J 3 bases, with 8 bases left between them. CDR1 is KGHSH, CDR2 LQKENI, per germline. CDR3 coding DNA: TGTGCCAGCTCACCTGGGGGGGACACTGAAGCTTTCTTT. This codes for CASSPGGDTEAFF. Full variable domain (missing parts from reference TRBV18 and TRBJ1-1): NAGVMQNPRHLVRRRGQEARLRCSPMKGHSHVYWYRQLPEEGLKFMVYLQKENIIDESGMPKERFSAEFPKEGPSILRIQQVVRGDSAAYFCASSPGGDTEAFFGQGTRLTVV.

Concerning this clone: One base away lies a much larger clone, so this may be a sequencing read error. V gene TRBV4-3 combines with J gene TRBJ2-6; D is possibly TRBD1 (6 bases). Trimming took 0 bases from V and 0 from J, leaving 6 bases between them. The V gene's germline CDR1 is LGHNA and CDR2 YSLEER. The CDR3 runs 16 residues. CDR3 sequence reads: CASSQEGHSGANVLTF. DNA for the CDR3: TGCGCCAGCAGCCAAGAGGGACACTCTGGGGCCAACGTCCTGACTTTC.

The chain couples TRBV27 to TRBJ1-2; 8 bases agree with TRBD1. The CDR3 has 11 amino acids. Losses at the gene ends were 8 bases for V and 8 bases for J; bases not matched to a gene: 4. From germline, CDR1 is MNHEY and CDR2 SMNVEV (reference sequence). The CDR3 DNA reads as TGTGCCAGCCAGGGGGCTCGAGGCTACACCTTC. Translated, it gives CASQGARGYTF.

This clone has only one observation. The chain couples TRBV5-1 to TRBJ1-5; 8 positions agree with TRBD1. V lost 3 bases to trimming and J lost 3 bases; unmatched junction nucleotides: 2. The CDR3 is 14 amino acids. In germline, CDR1 is SGHRS, CDR2 YFSETQ. CDR3 in DNA: TGCGCCAGCAGCTCAGGGGGCAACAATCAGCCCCAGCATTTT. Encoded protein: CASSSGGNNQPQHF.

This chain uses TRBV5-8 with TRBJ1-5; no clear D gene. The CDR3 runs to 13 residues. Trimming took 0 bases from V and 4 from J, leaving 5 bases between them. Germline assignment: CDR1 SGHTS and CDR2 YDEGEE. The CDR3 DNA is TGTGCCAGCAGCTTGGGAGTAAATCAGCCCCAGCATTTT. As protein: CASSLGVNQPQHF.

The chain links TRBV20-1 to TRBJ1-2, with D unresolved. V gave up 1 base and J gave up 5 bases, with 5 bases separating them. This CDR3 comprises 11 residues. Germline CDR1 DFQATT, CDR2 SNEGSKA (reference sequence). CDR3 sequence reads: CSARGEYGYTF. The CDR3 region has the DNA TGCAGTGCTAGAGGGGAGTATGGCTACACCTTC.

This clone has just one count. The chain is built from TRBV7-8 and TRBJ1-5, with D possibly matching TRBD2 (6 bases). The J call is doubtful: the DNA matches TRBJ2-3 better. Germline lookup yields CDR1 SGHVS and CDR2 FQNEAQ. CDR3 length: 17 amino acids. The CDR3 loop is CASSLEFAGNRNQPQYF. In DNA, the CDR3 is TGTGCCAGCAGCTTAGAGTTTGCGGGGAATAGAAATCAGCCCCAGTATTTT.

The chain uses TRBV4-3 and TRBJ2-6; 9 nucleotides match TRBD2. This CDR3 has 19 amino acids. J was trimmed by 1 base and V by 2 bases; bases with no gene match: 9. Germline CDR1 LGHNA, CDR2 YSLEER. CDR3 nucleotides: TGCGCCAGCAGCCAACAGGGCGGGAGGGGTTATTCTGGGGCCAACGTCCTGACTTTC. It yields the protein CASSQQGGRGYSGANVLTF.

The CDR3 reads CASSKNPFGGASYEQFF. CDR3 sequence (DNA): TGTGCCAGCAGCAAAAACCCCTTCGGGGGGGCCTCCTATGAGCAGTTCTTC. This chain uses TRBV27 with TRBJ2-1; 8 positions agree with TRBD2. Trimming at V came to 6 bases and at J to 8 bases, leaving 18 bases not matched to a gene. The CDR3 length is 17 residues. Germline-derived CDR1 and CDR2 are MNHEY and SMNVEV (reference sequence).

This chain uses TRBV5-8 with TRBJ1-2; D perhaps matches TRBD1 (6 bases). The CDR3 sequence is 14 residues long. Trimming took 1 base from V and 4 from J, leaving 11 bases between them. Looked up from germline, CDR1 is SGHTS and CDR2 is YDEGEE. DNA for the CDR3: TGTGCCAGCAGCTTGCACAGGGAAGTCTATGGCTACACCTTC. Translated: CASSLHREVYGYTF. The full variable domain, completed using reference TRBV5-8 and TRBJ1-2, is EAGVTQSPTHLIKTRGQQATLRCSPISGHTSVYWYQQALGLGLQFLLWYDEGEERNRGNFPPRFSGRQFPNYSSELNVNALELEDSALYLCASSLHREVYGYTFGSGTRLTVV.

The V call is TRBV9, the J call TRBJ2-5; 8 bases line up with TRBD1. CDR1 is SGDLS and CDR2 is YYNGEE in the germline V gene. V trimming: 3 bases; J trimming: 7 bases; junction bases outside the gene matches: 8. This CDR3 comprises 14 residues. The CDR3: CASSARSGGGTQYF. The CDR3, as DNA: TGTGCCAGCAGCGCAAGATCAGGGGGCGGGACCCAGTACTTC.